This T cell receptor beta chain was sequenced during a study of T-cell memory formation after mild COVID-19. Study-wide context: TCR clustering was largely donor specific. Broader study findings: Pre-infection memory already had some responding clones, implying cross-reactive memory joined. Specificity for SARS-CoV-2 was not confirmed among the second-wave clones peaking on day 37.

Constant-segment primers served in 5'RACE that generated TCR alpha and TCR beta cDNA libraries bearing sample barcodes and UMIs. MiXCR, applied by TCRdb to the 5' RACE reads, yields one record per CDR3 protein. The sample holds about 290,000 distinct CDR3 sequences, about a sixth seen once. Concerning this clonotype itself: The antigen remains undetermined.

V was pared by 7 bases and J by 0 bases, with 2 bases of the junction left unmatched. The V gene's germline CDR1 is MNHEY and CDR2 SVGAGI. This CDR3 is 13 amino acids long. The material sequenced was PBMCs or a T cell subset sorted from them (not recorded which). The chain employs TRBV6-5 and TRBJ2-7; 8 nucleotides agree with TRBD1. The clonotype comes from a man between 18 and 35 years old who had mild COVID-19 (a few samples of this study predate the infection). Cell type and time point are not known. As DNA, the CDR3 is TGTGCCAGCAAAACAGGGGGCTCCTACGAGCAGTACTTC. It translates to CASKTGGSYEQYF.